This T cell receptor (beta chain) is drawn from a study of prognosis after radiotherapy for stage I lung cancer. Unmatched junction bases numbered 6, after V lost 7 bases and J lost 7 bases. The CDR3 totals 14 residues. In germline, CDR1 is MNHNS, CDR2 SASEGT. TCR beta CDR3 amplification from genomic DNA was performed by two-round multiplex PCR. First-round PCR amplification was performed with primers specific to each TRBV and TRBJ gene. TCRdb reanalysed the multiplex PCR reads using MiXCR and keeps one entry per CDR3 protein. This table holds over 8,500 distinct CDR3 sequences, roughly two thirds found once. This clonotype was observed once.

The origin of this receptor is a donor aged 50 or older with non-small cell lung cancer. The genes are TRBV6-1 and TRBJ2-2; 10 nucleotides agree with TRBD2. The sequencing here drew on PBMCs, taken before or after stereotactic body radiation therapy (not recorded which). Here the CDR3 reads CASNMGLAYGELFF. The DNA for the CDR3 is TGTGCCAGCAATATGGGACTAGCGTACGGGGAGCTGTTTTTT.